Listed below are T cell receptor beta chains from one sample, sequenced in a study of T cell changes during pregnancy in multiple sclerosis. The assay was immunoSEQ multiplex PCR, and TCRdb's table has in-frame clones only and misses some. The data contain approximately 21,000 clones, over 80% of them singletons. The sample here was CD8+ T cells from peripheral blood mononuclear cells, taken in the first trimester of pregnancy. Receptor source: a female donor in good health, enrolled as a control in a pregnancy study. The CDR3 runs from the conserved cysteine through the conserved F or W.

j_call v_call cdr3_aa
TRBJ1-1 TRBV27 CASKTGVTEAFF
TRBJ1-1 TRBV9 CASSVGDRVTEAFF
TRBJ1-2 TRBV7-9 CASSLGSGDGYTF
TRBJ1-1 TRBV6-6 CASSFTGNTEAFF
TRBJ1-2 TRBV23-1 CASSQSWRASGPYGYTF
TRBJ2-1 TRBV6-1 CASSQVGAGPSSYNEQFF
TRBJ2-1 TRBV7-9 CASRPQNQREGGEQFF
TRBJ1-2 TRBV10-3 CAISDPGTGARRDGYTF
TRBJ2-2 TRBV4-2 CASSREREGAGELFF
TRBJ1-2 TRBV7-9 CASSFRDLGGTGSNYGYTF
TRBJ2-1 TRBV6-1 CASSAGRLAGLNEQFF
TRBJ2-5 TRBV6-1 CASSEDMGAQETQYF
TRBJ2-7 TRBV6-6 CATGSSYEQYF
TRBJ2-3 TRBV13 CASTGTGLTDTQYF
TRBJ2-7 TRBV4-3 CASSQRVRGPYEQYF
TRBJ2-1 TRBV5-1 CASSLEGLDLDEQFF
TRBJ2-7 TRBV28 CASSLFGQGDFYEQYF
TRBJ2-3 TRBV6-4 CASSDSSTGTDTQYF
TRBJ2-7 TRBV18 CASSPQRDRGSYEQYF
TRBJ2-3 TRBV19 CASSRPAGETDTQYF
TRBJ1-2 TRBV5-1 CASSPPVRGRRRGYGYTF
TRBJ1-2 TRBV9 CASSAGDRTIGGYTF
TRBJ2-2 TRBV6-1 CATGQGMDTGELFF
TRBJ2-1 TRBV9 CASSVGGGRLDNEQFF
TRBJ1-5 TRBV4-3 CASSRDRGGNQPQHF
TRBJ1-1 TRBV7-9 CASSSPNRGLGLNTEAFF
TRBJ1-2 TRBV27 CASSSSSLASGYTF
TRBJ1-3 TRBV7-2 CASSLGGDTIYF
TRBJ1-3 TRBV5-6 CASSFMGDGNTIYF
TRBJ1-2 TRBV9 CASSVGSYGYTF
TRBJ1-4 TRBV27 CASSADRPSLNEKLFF
TRBJ2-1 TRBV6-1 CASSERDESNEQFF
TRBJ1-5 TRBV5-5 CASSLQGNQPQHF
TRBJ2-6 TRBV15 CATSPRDYSGANVLTF
TRBJ1-6 TRBV7-3 CASSFLASEVFGNSPLHF